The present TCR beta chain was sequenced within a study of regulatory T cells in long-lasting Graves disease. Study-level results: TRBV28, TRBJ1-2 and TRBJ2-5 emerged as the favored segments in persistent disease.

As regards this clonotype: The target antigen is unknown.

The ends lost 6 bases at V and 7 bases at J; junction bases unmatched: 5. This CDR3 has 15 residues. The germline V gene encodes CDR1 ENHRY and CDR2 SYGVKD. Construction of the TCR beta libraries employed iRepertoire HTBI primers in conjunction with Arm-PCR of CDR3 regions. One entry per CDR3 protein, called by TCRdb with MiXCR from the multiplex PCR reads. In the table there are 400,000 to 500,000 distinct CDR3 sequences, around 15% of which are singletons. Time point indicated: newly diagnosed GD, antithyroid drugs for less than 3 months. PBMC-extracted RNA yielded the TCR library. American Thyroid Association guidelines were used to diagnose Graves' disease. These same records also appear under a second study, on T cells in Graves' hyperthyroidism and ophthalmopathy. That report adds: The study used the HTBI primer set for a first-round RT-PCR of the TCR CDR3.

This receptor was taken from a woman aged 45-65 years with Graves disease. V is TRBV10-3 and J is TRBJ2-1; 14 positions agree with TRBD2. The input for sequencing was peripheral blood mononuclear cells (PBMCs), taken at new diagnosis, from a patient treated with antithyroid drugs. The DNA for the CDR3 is TGTGCCATCAGATCGGGACTAGCGGGAGATAATGAGCAGTTCTTC. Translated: CAIRSGLAGDNEQFF.